The clone carrying this T cell receptor beta chain was observed at least ten times. Its matching antigen is unknown. These data come from a study of T cells in Graves' hyperthyroidism and ophthalmopathy. Study information: Specimen type is peripheral blood, collected at initial diagnosis prior to any treatment.

Study-wide points: Among thyroid clonotypes expanded above 0.001, most also appeared in blood.

RNA transcripts provided the source from which TCR beta CDR3 regions were amplified. HTBI primers drove first-round RT-PCR of the TCR CDR3. One entry per CDR3 protein, called by TCRdb with MiXCR from the multiplex PCR reads. The sample carries approximately 630,000 distinct CDR3 sequences, around 15% recorded once. CDR3 length equals 12 residues. The V end lost 3 bases, the J end lost 7 bases, and 7 bases lay between the germline ends. Germline V gene sequence: CDR1 KGHSH, CDR2 LQKENI. The source of this sequence is a woman in her 30s with Graves' hyperthyroidism. Specimen: blood. This chain joins TRBV18 and TRBJ2-1; D is uncertain. CDR3 sequence (DNA): TGTGCCAGCTCACCGTTCGGGAATGAGCAGTTCTTC. Encoded protein: CASSPFGNEQFF.